This T cell receptor (beta chain) is from a study of cytomegalovirus exposure and HLA in healthy donors. Overall study: Clustering assigned approximately 79% of the approximately 400 genotyped donors to the Caucasian-associated ancestry cluster. Notes on the study in general: As was reported, the classifier diagnosed cytomegalovirus status with high specificity and sensitivity. Rates of TCR association differed by HLA locus in a later analysis, with DRB1 highest and HLA-C lowest.

The PCR had 60 Vbeta and 13 Jbeta primers. Profiled with immunoSEQ multiplex PCR; TCRdb holds only in-frame clones, not every one. The sample holds roughly 100,000 clones, approximately 72% seen once. The CDR3 spans 13 residues. Germline assignment: CDR1 SGHDT and CDR2 YYEEEE. To note about this clone: Its target is unknown.

This clonotype was obtained from a woman aged 45 to 65 in good health and CMV-seronegative. Material: PBMCs. The chain employs TRBV5-6 and TRBJ2-5; TRBD1 is a possible D gene (6 bases). The DNA end lines up better with TRBJ2-7; the J call may be wrong. CDR3 nucleotides: TGTGCCAGCGGACCGACAGGCCCCTACGAGCAGTACTTC. Its translation is CASGPTGPYEQYF.